This passage covers 12 T cell receptor beta chains from one sample sequenced in a study of blood T cell repertoires in COVID-19. The repertoire was sequenced with immunoSEQ multiplex PCR; TCRdb's copy has only in-frame clones and lacks some. Of about 310,000 clones detected, 90% appear once; the ten largest clones hold 3.5% to 4.5%. The sample taken for sequencing was PBMCs or T cells enriched from blood (not recorded which). Receptors were obtained from a woman aged 18-30 years with acute COVID-19.

The rearrangement uses TRBV11-2 and TRBJ2-1, with D possibly being TRBD2 (6 bases). The CDR3 runs 13 residues. The germline V gene has CDR1 SGHAT and CDR2 FQNNGV. The V end was cut by 5 bases, the J end by 7 bases, with 12 bases between. The CDR3 reads CASSPGRRNEQFF. The CDR3 DNA sequence: TGTGCCAGCAGCCCGGGGAGGAGGAATGAGCAGTTCTTC.

The chain uses TRBV19 and TRBJ1-1; weak D call: TRBD1 (6 bases). V was trimmed by 7 bases and J by 5 bases, leaving 23 bases between them. Germline CDR1 and CDR2: LNHDA and SQIVND (reference sequence). The CDR3 is made up of 16 amino acids. CDR3 bases: TGTGCCAGTACCTCCCTTGGGATGAGGGGGGGGACTGAAGCTTTCTTT. Amino acids: CASTSLGMRGGTEAFF.

J is TRBJ1-5 and V is TRBV6-5, with D perhaps matching TRBD1 (5 bases). CDR1 is MNHEY, CDR2 SVGAGI, per germline. There are 15 residues in the CDR3. V shed 6 bases and J shed 2 bases, with 14 bases lying between them. The CDR3 nucleotides read TGTGCCAGCAGACTGCACAGGAGCGGCAATCAGCCCCAGCATTTT. Protein: CASRLHRSGNQPQHF.

This clone was detected a few times. This chain links TRBV28 with TRBJ1-1, with D possibly being TRBD1 (5 bases). Germline CDR1 is MDHEN and CDR2 is SYDVKM. V shed 7 bases and J shed 6 bases, with 18 bases lying between them. The CDR3 loop spans 14 amino acids. CDR3: CASKLPRRGSEAFF. The CDR3 nucleotides read TGTGCCAGCAAGCTGCCACGAAGGGGTTCTGAAGCTTTCTTT.

Regarding this clone: This specimen includes other DNA sequences encoding the same CDR3. The chain is built from TRBV9 and TRBJ1-2, with TRBD1 identical over 8 bases. The CDR3 has 11 amino acids. CDR1 is SGDLS, CDR2 YYNGEE, per germline. Trimming cost V 7 bases and J 4 bases; bases outside gene matches: 0. CDR3 DNA sequence: TGTGCCAGCCAGGGGGCCTATGGCTACACCTTC. Protein: CASQGAYGYTF.

The chain is built from TRBV28 and TRBJ1-1; D might be TRBD1 (5 bases). CDR3 length: 14 amino acids. V was clipped by 6 bases and J by 5 bases, with 16 bases between them. Germline V gene data show CDR1 as MDHEN and CDR2 as SYDVKM. This CDR3 reads CASRPPSGGTEAFF. DNA for the CDR3: TGTGCCAGCAGACCTCCGAGCGGGGGAACTGAAGCTTTCTTT.

The chain carries TRBV6-2 or TRBV6-3 and TRBJ2-7; D not certain. Per the germline V gene, CDR1 is MNHEY and CDR2 is SVGEGT. The CDR3 consists of 13 residues. With 5 bases removed from V and 1 base from J, the gap between germline ends came to 9 bases. DNA of the CDR3: TGTGCCAGCAGTCAAGCTTTATCCTACGAGCAGTACTTC. Residues: CASSQALSYEQYF.

This clone has just a few counts. This rearrangement joins TRBV19 to TRBJ2-6; no firm D call. V lost 3 bases and J 1 base, leaving 13 bases between the germline ends. CDR1 is LNHDA and CDR2 is SQIVND in the germline V gene (reference sequence). The CDR3 runs to 17 residues. The CDR3 loop is CASSMNTLASGANVLTF. The CDR3, as DNA: TGTGCCAGTAGTATGAACACCCTGGCTTCTGGGGCCAACGTCCTGACTTTC.

The chain is built from TRBV28 and TRBJ1-1, with TRBD1 identical over 11 bases. The junction had 10 bases not matched to a gene; V was cut back by 4 bases and J by 3 bases. The CDR3 is 17 residues long. The germline V gene has CDR1 MDHEN and CDR2 SYDVKM. The CDR3 DNA reads as TGTGCCAGCAGTTCGAGGGACAGGGGGAAGGGGGACACTGAAGCTTTCTTT. Amino acid sequence: CASSSRDRGKGDTEAFF.

This chain links TRBV10-1 with TRBJ2-1, with 9 nucleotides matching TRBD2. Looked up from germline, CDR1 is WNHNN and CDR2 is SYGVQD (reference sequence). V shed 4 bases and J 8 bases; nucleotides not matched to a gene: 12. The CDR3 is made up of 16 amino acids. This CDR3 is CASSGSPSGMYDEQFF. The CDR3 nucleotides read TGCGCCAGCAGTGGCTCTCCTAGCGGGATGTACGATGAGCAGTTCTTC.

The chain links TRBV7-2 to TRBJ2-1; 8 bases are a match to TRBD2. The CDR3 extends over 14 amino acids. V was clipped by 3 bases and J by 6 bases; unmatched bases: 4. Germline CDR1 reads SGHTA; CDR2 reads FQGNSA. For the CDR3, the DNA is TGTGCCAGCAGCTTTACCGGGACTAGCAATGAGCAGTTCTTC. The encoded protein is CASSFTGTSNEQFF.

The table lists this clone with a few counts. V usage is TRBV11-2 and J usage is TRBJ1-2, with D tentatively TRBD1 (6 bases). CDR3 length: 15 amino acids. Between the trimmed V and J ends, which lost 4 bases and 0 bases, there was a span of 12 bases. Germline-derived CDR1 and CDR2 are SGHAT and FQNNGV. The CDR3 region has the DNA TGTGCCAGCAGCTACCACAGGGATACTAACTATGGCTACACCTTC. Protein sequence: CASSYHRDTNYGYTF.